This is a list of T cell receptor beta chains from one sample in a study of OX40 agonist ivuxolimab in advanced cancers. Here immunoSEQ multiplex PCR was the method, and the copy in TCRdb shows in-frame clones only, minus some. The table records some 69,000 clones, approximately 89% of them present only once. Sequenced material: CD4+ or CD8+ T cells sorted from blood, taken in a trial of the OX40 agonist ivuxolimab. These receptors were taken from an adult with an advanced solid tumor such as melanoma, head and neck, liver or kidney cancer. Each CDR3 is given with its conserved first and last residue. The size entry is marked missing in some rows and otherwise reads once, few, many or a size class.

size,V,J,CDR3
NA,TRBV11-2,TRBJ2-7,CASSINRDTFYEQYF
once,TRBV27,TRBJ2-2,CASSPPSRTGELFF
NA,TRBV19,TRBJ1-1,CASSPTNTEAFF
NA,TRBV14,TRBJ1-1,CASSHPGGVGNTEAFF
NA,TRBV18,TRBJ2-2,CASSPQGQGNTGELFF
once,TRBV27,TRBJ2-7,CASSLYLGTSYEQYF
once,TRBV18,TRBJ2-7,CASSPSGTSAYEQYF
NA,TRBV19,TRBJ2-7,CASSAGTGKLYEQYF
NA,TRBV19,TRBJ2-2,CASSISGRALNTGELFF
NA,TRBV29-1,TRBJ2-7,CSVEDRLAGVYEQYF
NA,TRBV5-4,TRBJ1-2,CASSLMNREGQNGYTF
NA,TRBV10-3,TRBJ1-5,CAISDGTQNNQPQHF
once,TRBV19,TRBJ2-2,CASRALAGANTGELFF